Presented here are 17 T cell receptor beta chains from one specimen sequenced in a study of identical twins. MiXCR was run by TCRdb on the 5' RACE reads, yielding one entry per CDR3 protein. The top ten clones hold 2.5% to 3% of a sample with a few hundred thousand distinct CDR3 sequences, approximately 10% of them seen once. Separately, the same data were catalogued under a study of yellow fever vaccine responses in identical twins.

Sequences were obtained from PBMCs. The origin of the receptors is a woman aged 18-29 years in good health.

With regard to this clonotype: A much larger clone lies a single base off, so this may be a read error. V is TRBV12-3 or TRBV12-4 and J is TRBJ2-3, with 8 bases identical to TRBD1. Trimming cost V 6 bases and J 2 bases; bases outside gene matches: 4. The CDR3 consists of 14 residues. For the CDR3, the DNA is TGTGCCAGCAGCCGGGACAGGTACACAGATACGCAGTATTTT. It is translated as CASSRDRYTDTQYF.

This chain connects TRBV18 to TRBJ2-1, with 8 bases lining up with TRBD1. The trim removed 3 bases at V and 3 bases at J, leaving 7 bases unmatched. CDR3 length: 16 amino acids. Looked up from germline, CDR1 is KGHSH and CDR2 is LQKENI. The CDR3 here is CASSPLDRGSYNEQFF. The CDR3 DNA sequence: TGTGCCAGCTCACCCCTAGACAGGGGCAGCTACAATGAGCAGTTCTTC. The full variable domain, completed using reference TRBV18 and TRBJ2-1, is NAGVMQNPRHLVRRRGQEARLRCSPMKGHSHVYWYRQLPEEGLKFMVYLQKENIIDESGMPKERFSAEFPKEGPSILRIQQVVRGDSAAYFCASSPLDRGSYNEQFFGPGTRLTVL.

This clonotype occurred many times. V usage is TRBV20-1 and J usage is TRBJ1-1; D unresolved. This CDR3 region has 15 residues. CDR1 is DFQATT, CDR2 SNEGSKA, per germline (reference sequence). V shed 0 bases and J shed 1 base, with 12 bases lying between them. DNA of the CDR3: TGCAGTGCTAGAGATCGGGTTTTCGGGAACACTGAAGCTTTCTTT. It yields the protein CSARDRVFGNTEAFF.

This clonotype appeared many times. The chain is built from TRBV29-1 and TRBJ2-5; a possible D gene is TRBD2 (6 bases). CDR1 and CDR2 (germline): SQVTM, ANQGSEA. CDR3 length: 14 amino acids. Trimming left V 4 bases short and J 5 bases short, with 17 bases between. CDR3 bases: TGCAGCGTTGTTGGGTTAGCGGCTTCGGAGACCCAGTACTTC. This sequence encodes CSVVGLAASETQYF. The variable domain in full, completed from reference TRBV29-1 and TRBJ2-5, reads SAVISQKPSRDICQRGTSLTIQCQVDSQVTMMFWYRQQPGQSLTLIATANQGSEATYESGFVIDKFPISRPNLTFSTLTVSNMSPEDSSIYLCSVVGLAASETQYFGPGTRLLVL.

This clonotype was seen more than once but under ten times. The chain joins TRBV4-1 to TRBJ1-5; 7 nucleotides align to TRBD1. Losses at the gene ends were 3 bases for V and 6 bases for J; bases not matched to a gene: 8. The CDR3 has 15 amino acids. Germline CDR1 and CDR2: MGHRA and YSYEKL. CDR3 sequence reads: CASSQETGLIQPQHF. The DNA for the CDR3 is TGCGCCAGCAGCCAGGAGACAGGGCTTATTCAGCCCCAGCATTTT.

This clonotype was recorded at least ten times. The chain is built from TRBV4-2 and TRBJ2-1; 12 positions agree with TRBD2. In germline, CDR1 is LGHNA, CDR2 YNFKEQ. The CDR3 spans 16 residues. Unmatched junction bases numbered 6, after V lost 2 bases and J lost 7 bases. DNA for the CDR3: TGTGCCAGCAGCCAACAGACTAGCGGGAGTATAAATGAGCAGTTCTTC. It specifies CASSQQTSGSINEQFF.

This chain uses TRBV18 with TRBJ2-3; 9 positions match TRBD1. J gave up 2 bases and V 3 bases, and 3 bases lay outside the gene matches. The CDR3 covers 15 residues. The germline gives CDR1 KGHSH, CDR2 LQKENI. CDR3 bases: TGTGCCAGCTCACCCGGGACAGGGACCACAGATACGCAGTATTTT. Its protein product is CASSPGTGTTDTQYF.

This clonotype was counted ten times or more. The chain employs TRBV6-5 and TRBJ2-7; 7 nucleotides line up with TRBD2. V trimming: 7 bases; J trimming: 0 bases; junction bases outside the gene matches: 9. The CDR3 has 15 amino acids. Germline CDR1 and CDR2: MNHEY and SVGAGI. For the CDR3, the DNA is TGTGCCAGCATTTTCGGGAGGTTTAGCTCCTACGAGCAGTACTTC. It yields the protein CASIFGRFSSYEQYF.

The CDR3 loop reads CASSPSGLEYGEQFF. For the CDR3, the DNA is TGTGCCAGCTCACCATCGGGACTAGAATACGGTGAGCAGTTCTTC. The chain recombines TRBV18 with TRBJ2-1, with TRBD2 identical over 8 bases. V gave up 2 bases and J gave up 9 bases; unmatched junction bases: 9. Germline values: CDR1 KGHSH, CDR2 LQKENI. The CDR3 contains 15 residues.

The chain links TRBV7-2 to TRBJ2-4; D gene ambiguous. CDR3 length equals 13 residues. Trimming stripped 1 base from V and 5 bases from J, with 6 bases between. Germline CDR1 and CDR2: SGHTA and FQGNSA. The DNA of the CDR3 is TGTGCCAGCAGCTTAGAACGGGAAAACATTCAGTACTTC. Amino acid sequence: CASSLERENIQYF.

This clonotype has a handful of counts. CDR3 in amino acids: CASRTADPNEKLFF. As DNA, the CDR3 is TGTGCCAGCAGAACAGCGGACCCCAATGAAAAACTGTTTTTT. The chain recombines TRBV6-1 with TRBJ1-4, with D unclear. The V end lost 6 bases, the J end lost 5 bases, and 13 bases lay between the germline ends. Germline CDR1 and CDR2: MNHNS and SASEGT. This CDR3 has 14 residues.

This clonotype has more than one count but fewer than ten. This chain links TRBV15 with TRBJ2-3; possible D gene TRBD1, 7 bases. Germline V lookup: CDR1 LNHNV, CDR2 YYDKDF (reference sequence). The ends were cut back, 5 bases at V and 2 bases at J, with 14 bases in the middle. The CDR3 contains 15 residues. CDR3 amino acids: CATSGGTVNTDTQYF. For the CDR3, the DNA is TGTGCCACCAGCGGGGGGACAGTAAACACAGATACGCAGTATTTT.

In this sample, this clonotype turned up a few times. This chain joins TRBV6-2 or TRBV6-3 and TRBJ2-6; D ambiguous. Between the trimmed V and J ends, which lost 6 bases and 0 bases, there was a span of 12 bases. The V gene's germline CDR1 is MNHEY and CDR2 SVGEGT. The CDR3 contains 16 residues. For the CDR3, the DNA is TGTGCCAGCAGCTTGGACGGCCCCTCTGGGGCCAACGTCCTGACTTTC. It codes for CASSLDGPSGANVLTF.

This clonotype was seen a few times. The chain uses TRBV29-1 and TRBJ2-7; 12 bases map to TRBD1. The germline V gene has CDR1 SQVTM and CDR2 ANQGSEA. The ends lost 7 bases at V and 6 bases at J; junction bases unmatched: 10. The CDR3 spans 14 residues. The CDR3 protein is CSAEGGTGGFEQYF. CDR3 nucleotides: TGCAGCGCCGAAGGTGGGACAGGGGGCTTCGAGCAGTACTTC.

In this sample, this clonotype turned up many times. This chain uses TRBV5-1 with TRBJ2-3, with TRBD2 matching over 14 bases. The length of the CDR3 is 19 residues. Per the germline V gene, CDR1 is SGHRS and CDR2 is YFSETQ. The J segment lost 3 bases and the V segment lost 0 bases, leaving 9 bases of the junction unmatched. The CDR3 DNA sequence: TGCGCCAGCAGCTTGGTGGGGACTAGCGGGGGCGCCAGGACAGATACGCAGTATTTT. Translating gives CASSLVGTSGGARTDTQYF.

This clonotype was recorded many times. This chain's CDR3 is CASSQDPGTSGANVLTF. The CDR3 DNA is TGTGCCAGCAGCCAAGATCCGGGGACGTCTGGGGCCAACGTCCTGACTTTC. The gene calls are TRBV14 and TRBJ2-6; D tentatively fits TRBD1 or TRBD2 (5 bases each). V lost 0 bases to trimming and J lost 1 base, with 10 bases between them. The CDR3 extends over 17 amino acids. Germline V gene data show CDR1 as SGHDN and CDR2 as FVKESK.

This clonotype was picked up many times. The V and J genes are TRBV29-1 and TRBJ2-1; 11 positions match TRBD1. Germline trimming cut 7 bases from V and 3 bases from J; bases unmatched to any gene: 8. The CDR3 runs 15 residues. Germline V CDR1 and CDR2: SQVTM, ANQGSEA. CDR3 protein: CSATGTGGFYNEQFF. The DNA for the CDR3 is TGCAGCGCAACCGGGACAGGGGGTTTCTACAATGAGCAGTTCTTC.